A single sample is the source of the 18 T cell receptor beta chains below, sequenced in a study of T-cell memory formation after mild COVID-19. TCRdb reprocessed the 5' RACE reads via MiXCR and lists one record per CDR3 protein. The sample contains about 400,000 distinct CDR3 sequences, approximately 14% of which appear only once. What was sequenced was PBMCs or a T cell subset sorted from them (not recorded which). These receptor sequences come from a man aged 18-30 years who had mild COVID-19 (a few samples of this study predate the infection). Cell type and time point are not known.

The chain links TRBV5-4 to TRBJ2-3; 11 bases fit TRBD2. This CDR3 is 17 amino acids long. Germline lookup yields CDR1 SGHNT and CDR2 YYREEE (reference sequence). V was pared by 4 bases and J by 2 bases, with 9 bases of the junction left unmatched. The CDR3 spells CASSVRLAGTHTDTQYF. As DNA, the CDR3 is TGTGCCAGCAGCGTCAGACTAGCGGGGACACACACAGATACGCAGTATTTT.

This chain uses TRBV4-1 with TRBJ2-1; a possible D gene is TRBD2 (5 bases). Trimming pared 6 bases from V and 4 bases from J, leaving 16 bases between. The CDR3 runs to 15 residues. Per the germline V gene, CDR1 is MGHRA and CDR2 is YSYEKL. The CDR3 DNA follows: TGCGCCAGCAGGGAGGATGAGGCGGTGTACAATGAGCAGTTCTTC. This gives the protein CASREDEAVYNEQFF.

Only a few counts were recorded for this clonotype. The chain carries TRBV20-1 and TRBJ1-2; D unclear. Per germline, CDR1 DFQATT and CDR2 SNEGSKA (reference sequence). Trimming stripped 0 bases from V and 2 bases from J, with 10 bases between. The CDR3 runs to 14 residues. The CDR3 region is CSARDTVRNYGYTF. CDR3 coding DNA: TGCAGTGCTAGAGATACTGTCAGAAACTATGGCTACACCTTC.

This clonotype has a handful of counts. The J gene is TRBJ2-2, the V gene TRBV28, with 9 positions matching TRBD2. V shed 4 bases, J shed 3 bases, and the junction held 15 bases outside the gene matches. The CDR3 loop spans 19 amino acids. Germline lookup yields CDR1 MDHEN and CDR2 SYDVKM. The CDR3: CASSSPSPVSGGYTGELFF. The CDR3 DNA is TGTGCCAGCAGTTCCCCATCCCCCGTGAGCGGGGGGTACACCGGGGAGCTGTTTTTT.

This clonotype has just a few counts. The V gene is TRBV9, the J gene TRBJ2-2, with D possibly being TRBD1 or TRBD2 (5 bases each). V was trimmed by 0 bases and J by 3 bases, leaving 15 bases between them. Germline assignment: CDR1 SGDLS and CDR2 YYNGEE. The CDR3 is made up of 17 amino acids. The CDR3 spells CASSVEPGGTYTGELFF. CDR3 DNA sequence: TGTGCCAGCAGCGTAGAACCTGGTGGGACCTACACCGGGGAGCTGTTTTTT.

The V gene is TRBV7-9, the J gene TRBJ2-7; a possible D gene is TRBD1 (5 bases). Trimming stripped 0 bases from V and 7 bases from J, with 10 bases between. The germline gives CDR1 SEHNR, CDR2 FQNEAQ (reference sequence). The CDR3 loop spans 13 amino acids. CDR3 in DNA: TGTGCCAGCAGCTTAGCCCTTGGACAAGAGCAGTACTTC. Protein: CASSLALGQEQYF.

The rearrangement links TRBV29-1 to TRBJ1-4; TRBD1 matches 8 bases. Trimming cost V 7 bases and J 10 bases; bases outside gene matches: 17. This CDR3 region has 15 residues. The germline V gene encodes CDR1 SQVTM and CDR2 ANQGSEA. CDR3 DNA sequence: TGCAGCGCCCGACATACAGGACAGGGTTTGGGAAAACTGTTTTTT. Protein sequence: CSARHTGQGLGKLFF.

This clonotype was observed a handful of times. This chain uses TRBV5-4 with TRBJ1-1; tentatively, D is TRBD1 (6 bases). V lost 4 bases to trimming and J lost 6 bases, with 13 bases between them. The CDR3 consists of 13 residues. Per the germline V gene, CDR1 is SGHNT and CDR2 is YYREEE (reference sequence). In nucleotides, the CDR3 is TGTGCCAGCAGCCCAGGGGTTGCCCCTGAAGCTTTCTTT. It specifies CASSPGVAPEAFF.

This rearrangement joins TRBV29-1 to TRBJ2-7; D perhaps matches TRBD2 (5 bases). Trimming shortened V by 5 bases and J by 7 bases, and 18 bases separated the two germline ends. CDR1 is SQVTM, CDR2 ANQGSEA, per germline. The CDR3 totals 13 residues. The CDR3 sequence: CSVSVFLGEEQYF. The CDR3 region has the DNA TGCAGCGTTTCGGTCTTTCTTGGGGAGGAGCAGTACTTC.

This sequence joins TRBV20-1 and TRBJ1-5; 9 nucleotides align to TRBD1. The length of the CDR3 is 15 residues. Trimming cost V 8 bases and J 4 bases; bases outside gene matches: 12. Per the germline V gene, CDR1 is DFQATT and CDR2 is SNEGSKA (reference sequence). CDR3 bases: TGCAGTTCCAGGGGGACAGGGAGGTCAAATCAGCCCCAGCATTTT. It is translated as CSSRGTGRSNQPQHF.

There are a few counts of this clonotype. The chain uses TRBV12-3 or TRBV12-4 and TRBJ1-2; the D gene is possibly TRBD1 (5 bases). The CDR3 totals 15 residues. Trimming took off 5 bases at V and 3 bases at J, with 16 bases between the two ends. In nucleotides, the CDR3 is TGTGCCAGCAGTCTTTGGGCAGGGAACTACTATGGCTACACCTTC. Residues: CASSLWAGNYYGYTF.

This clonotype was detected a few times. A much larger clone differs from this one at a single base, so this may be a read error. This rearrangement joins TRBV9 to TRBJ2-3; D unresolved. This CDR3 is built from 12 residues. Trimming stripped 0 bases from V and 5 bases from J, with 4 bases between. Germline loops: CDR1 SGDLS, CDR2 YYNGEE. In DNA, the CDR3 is TGTGCCAGCAGCGTAGATGGAGATACGCAGTATTTT. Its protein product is CASSVDGDTQYF. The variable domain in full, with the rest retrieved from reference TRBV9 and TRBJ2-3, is DSGVTQTPKHLITATGQRVTLRCSPRSGDLSVYWYQQSLDQGLQFLIQYYNGEERAKGNILERFSAQQFPDLHSELNLSSLELGDSALYFCASSVDGDTQYFGPGTRLTVL.

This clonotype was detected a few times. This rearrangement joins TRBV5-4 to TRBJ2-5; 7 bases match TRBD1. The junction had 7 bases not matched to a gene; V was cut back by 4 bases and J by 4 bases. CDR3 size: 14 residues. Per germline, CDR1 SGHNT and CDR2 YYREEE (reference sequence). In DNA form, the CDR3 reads TGTGCCAGCAGCAGACAGGGAGCGGTAGAGACCCAGTACTTC. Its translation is CASSRQGAVETQYF.

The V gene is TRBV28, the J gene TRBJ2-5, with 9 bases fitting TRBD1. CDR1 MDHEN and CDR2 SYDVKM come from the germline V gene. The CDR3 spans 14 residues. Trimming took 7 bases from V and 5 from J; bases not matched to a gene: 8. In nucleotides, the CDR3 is TGTGCCAGCACCCGAGGGACAGGGTACGAGACCCAGTACTTC. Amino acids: CASTRGTGYETQYF.

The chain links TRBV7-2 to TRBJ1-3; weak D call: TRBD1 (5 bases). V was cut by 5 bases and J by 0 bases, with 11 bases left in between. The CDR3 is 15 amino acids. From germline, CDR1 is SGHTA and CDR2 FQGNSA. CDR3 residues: CASSQGRLSGNTIYF. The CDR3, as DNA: TGTGCCAGCAGCCAGGGAAGGCTCTCTGGAAACACCATATATTTT.

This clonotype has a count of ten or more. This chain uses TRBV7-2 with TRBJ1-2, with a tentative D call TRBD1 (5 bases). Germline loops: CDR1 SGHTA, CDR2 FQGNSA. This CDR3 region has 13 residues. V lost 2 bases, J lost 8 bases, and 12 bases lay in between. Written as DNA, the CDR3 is TGTGCCAGCAGCTTAAACGGGGCTCGAGGCTACACCTTC. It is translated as CASSLNGARGYTF. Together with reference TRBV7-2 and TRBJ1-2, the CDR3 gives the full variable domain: GAGVSQSPSNKVTEKGKDVELRCDPISGHTALYWYRQSLGQGLEFLIYFQGNSAPDKSGLPSDRFSAERTGGSVSTLTIQRTQQEDSAVYLCASSLNGARGYTFGSGTRLTVV.

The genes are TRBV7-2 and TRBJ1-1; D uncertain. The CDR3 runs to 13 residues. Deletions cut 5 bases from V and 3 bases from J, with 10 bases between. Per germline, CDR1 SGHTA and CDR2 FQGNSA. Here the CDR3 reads CASSPLWDTEAFF. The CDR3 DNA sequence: TGTGCCAGCAGCCCCTTGTGGGACACTGAAGCTTTCTTT. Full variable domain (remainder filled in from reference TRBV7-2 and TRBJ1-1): GAGVSQSPSNKVTEKGKDVELRCDPISGHTALYWYRQSLGQGLEFLIYFQGNSAPDKSGLPSDRFSAERTGGSVSTLTIQRTQQEDSAVYLCASSPLWDTEAFFGQGTRLTVV.

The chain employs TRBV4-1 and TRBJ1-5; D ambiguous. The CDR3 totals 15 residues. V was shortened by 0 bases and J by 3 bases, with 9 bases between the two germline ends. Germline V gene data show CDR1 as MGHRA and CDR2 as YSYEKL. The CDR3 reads CASSQDRVFNQPQHF. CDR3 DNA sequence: TGCGCCAGCAGCCAAGATAGGGTTTTCAATCAGCCCCAGCATTTT.